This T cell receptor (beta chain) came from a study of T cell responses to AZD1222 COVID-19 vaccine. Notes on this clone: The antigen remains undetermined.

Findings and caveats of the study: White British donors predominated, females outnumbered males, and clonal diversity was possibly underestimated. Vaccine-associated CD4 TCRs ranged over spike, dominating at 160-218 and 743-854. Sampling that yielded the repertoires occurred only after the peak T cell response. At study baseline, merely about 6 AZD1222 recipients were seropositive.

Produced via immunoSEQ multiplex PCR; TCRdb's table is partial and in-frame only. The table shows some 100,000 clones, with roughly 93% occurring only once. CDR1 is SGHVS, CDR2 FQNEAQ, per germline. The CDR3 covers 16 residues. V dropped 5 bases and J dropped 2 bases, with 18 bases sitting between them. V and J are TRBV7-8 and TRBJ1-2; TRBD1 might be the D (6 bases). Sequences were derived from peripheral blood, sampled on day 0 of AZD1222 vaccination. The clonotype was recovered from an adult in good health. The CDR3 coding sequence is TGTGCCAGCAGCCGACGCGTCGGACAGCCCAACTATGGCTACACCTTC. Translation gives CASSRRVGQPNYGYTF.